Each of the 31 T cell receptor beta chains below was sequenced from the same sample in a study of CD8 T cells in ankylosing spondylitis (dated by TCRdb to 2017 to 2019). The library was generated by 5' RACE. Sequenced on an Illumina HiSeq 2500. TCRdb reprocessed the public reads (quality trimming at Q25 with fastp, clone calling with MiXCR) and kept in-frame beta chains. A single entry per CDR3 protein holds the most common genes and DNA from its merged rows. Present in this sample are 200,000 to 250,000 distinct CDR3 sequences, approximately 24% of which were seen just once. In total, the top ten clones hold about 7% of the sample. Sequenced input: blood, either unsorted or a sorted T cell fraction (not recorded which). These receptors came from a male donor with ankylosing spondylitis or in good health (not recorded which).

This clonotype was seen many times. The V gene is TRBV5-6, the J gene TRBJ2-7, with D perhaps TRBD2 (5 bases). CDR1 and CDR2 from the germline V gene are SGHDT and YYEEEE. This CDR3 has 12 amino acids. Trimming pared 3 bases from V and 3 bases from J, leaving 7 bases between. The CDR3 sequence is CASSSRGYEQYF. CDR3 bases: TGTGCCAGCAGCTCCCGGGGCTACGAGCAGTACTTC.

This clonotype was counted at least ten times. The gene calls are TRBV7-8 and TRBJ2-5; 7 nucleotides align to TRBD1. Germline V gene sequence: CDR1 SGHVS, CDR2 FQNEAQ. Trimming at V came to 1 base and at J to 3 bases, leaving 5 bases not matched to a gene. The CDR3 runs 15 residues. CDR3 DNA: TGTGCCAGCAGCTTAGTGAGACAGGGAAAAGAGACCCAGTACTTC. Its translation is CASSLVRQGKETQYF.

The chain couples TRBV29-1 to TRBJ1-5; 9 bases are shared with TRBD1. The CDR3 has 14 amino acids. Germline V gene sequence: CDR1 SQVTM, CDR2 ANQGSEA. The J segment lost 3 bases and the V segment lost 7 bases, leaving 7 bases of the junction unmatched. CDR3 sequence reads: CSASGTGINQPQHF. CDR3 sequence (DNA): TGCAGCGCCAGCGGGACAGGGATCAATCAGCCCCAGCATTTT.

The sample holds many counts of this clonotype. V is TRBV7-6 and J is TRBJ2-7; 9 bases map to TRBD1. The length of the CDR3 is 17 residues. Looked up from germline, CDR1 is SGHVS and CDR2 is FNYEAQ. Germline trimming cut 1 base from V and 7 bases from J; bases unmatched to any gene: 14. CDR3 amino acids: CASSLVLGQGPSREQYF. The CDR3 DNA reads TGTGCCAGCAGCTTAGTACTAGGACAGGGGCCATCGCGGGAGCAGTACTTC.

The chain employs TRBV12-3 or TRBV12-4 and TRBJ1-6, with a possible D match to TRBD1 (5 bases). This CDR3 is 12 amino acids long. With 4 bases removed from V and 11 bases from J, the gap between germline ends came to 9 bases. The CDR3 DNA follows: TGTGCCAGCAGTTCGGGACGGACACCCCTCCACTTT. Amino acids: CASSSGRTPLHF.

This rearrangement joins TRBV20-1 to TRBJ2-7; 9 bases map to TRBD1. Germline CDR1 and CDR2: DFQATT and SNEGSKA (reference sequence). Trimming removed 3 bases from V and 7 bases from J; junction bases left unmatched: 7. The CDR3 sequence is 13 residues long. This CDR3 reads CSASPDRGGEQYF. The CDR3 nucleotides read TGCAGTGCTAGCCCGGACAGGGGAGGAGAGCAGTACTTC.

In its sample, this clonotype was seen many times. This rearrangement joins TRBV24-1 to TRBJ2-3, with 14 bases aligning to TRBD2. The germline V gene encodes CDR1 KGHDR and CDR2 SFDVKD. This CDR3 region has 17 residues. The ends lost 4 bases at V and 6 bases at J; junction bases unmatched: 8. CDR3 sequence reads: CATSDPGLAGESDTQYF. CDR3 nucleotide sequence: TGTGCCACCAGTGACCCGGGACTAGCGGGAGAGAGCGATACGCAGTATTTT.

The V and J genes are TRBV4-2 and TRBJ2-7, with a possible D match to TRBD1 (6 bases). The CDR3 length is 16 residues. Trimming removed 5 bases from V and 0 bases from J, with 17 bases in between. Germline CDR1 and CDR2: LGHNA and YNFKEQ. The DNA of the CDR3 is TGTGCCAGCAGCGAAGCAGCCGGACAGATCTCCTACGAGCAGTACTTC. Residues: CASSEAAGQISYEQYF.

This clonotype came up many times. The chain carries TRBV12-3 or TRBV12-4 and TRBJ1-5; TRBD1 agrees at 10 bases. This CDR3 spans 15 amino acids. V shed 3 bases and J 3 bases; nucleotides not matched to a gene: 2. The CDR3: CASSLGTGVNQPQHF. Here the CDR3 DNA reads TGTGCCAGCAGTTTGGGGACAGGGGTCAATCAGCCCCAGCATTTT.

This sequence joins TRBV6-1 and TRBJ2-2, with TRBD1 matching over 8 bases. Germline CDR1 and CDR2: MNHNS and SASEGT. The CDR3 loop spans 16 amino acids. V gave up 6 bases and J gave up 5 bases; unmatched junction bases: 11. As DNA, the CDR3 is TGTGCCAGCAGCCCCTACAGGGGGGTAAGGACCGGGGAGCTGTTTTTT. Its translation: CASSPYRGVRTGELFF.

There are a few counts of this clonotype. This rearrangement joins TRBV5-1 to TRBJ2-2; 10 bases fit TRBD2. Germline-derived CDR1 and CDR2 are SGHRS and YFSETQ. J lost 6 bases, V lost 4 bases, and 6 bases had no gene match. The CDR3 totals 15 residues. CDR3 bases: TGCGCCAGCAGCCAAGGGGGACTAGCGTCCGGGGAGCTGTTTTTT. It yields the protein CASSQGGLASGELFF.

This clonotype came up many times. As DNA, the CDR3 is TGTGCCGTCACCCCCGGGACAGGGGGCACAGATACGCAGTATTTT. This gives the protein CAVTPGTGGTDTQYF. This sequence joins TRBV28 and TRBJ2-3, with 10 bases matching TRBD1. The CDR3 runs 15 residues. Germline V gene sequence: CDR1 MDHEN, CDR2 SYDVKM. With 11 bases clipped from V and 1 base from J, the junction kept 9 bases outside the gene matches. The variable domain in full, with the rest retrieved from reference TRBV28 and TRBJ2-3, is DVKVTQSSRYLVKRTGEKVFLECVQDMDHENMFWYRQDPGLGLRLIYFSYDVKMKEKGDIPEGYSVSREKKERFSLILESASTNQTSMYLCAVTPGTGGTDTQYFGPGTRLTVL.

This clonotype was recorded a few times. The chain has TRBV6-1 and TRBJ2-7, with 7 bases matching TRBD2. The CDR3 has 16 residues. Germline V lookup: CDR1 MNHNS, CDR2 SASEGT. J was trimmed by 0 bases and V by 4 bases; bases with no gene match: 9. The CDR3 nucleotides read TGTGCCAGCAGTGCCCCCGGGGGGACCGGCTCCTACGAGCAGTACTTC. Amino acid sequence: CASSAPGGTGSYEQYF.

This clonotype was seen repeatedly, ten times or more. Here the CDR3 DNA reads TGTGCCACCAGCAGAGTGGGACAGGGGAAGGGAAACAATCAGCCCCAGCATTTT. It specifies CATSRVGQGKGNNQPQHF. The V call is TRBV15, the J call TRBJ1-5; the match to TRBD1 covers 10 bases. Germline lookup yields CDR1 LNHNV and CDR2 YYDKDF (reference sequence). CDR3 length: 18 amino acids. V gave up 1 base and J gave up 3 bases; unmatched junction bases: 9.

This clonotype was seen only a few times. The chain employs TRBV4-2 and TRBJ2-5; the D gene is possibly TRBD1 (6 bases). Germline CDR1 LGHNA, CDR2 YNFKEQ. The V end was cut by 0 bases, the J end by 7 bases, with 18 bases between. The length of the CDR3 is 16 residues. This CDR3 reads CASSQDRDKVGGTQYF. CDR3 in DNA: TGTGCCAGCAGCCAAGATAGAGACAAAGTAGGGGGGACCCAGTACTTC.

The J gene is TRBJ2-3, the V gene TRBV5-1, with a tentative D call TRBD2 (5 bases). The germline V gene has CDR1 SGHRS and CDR2 YFSETQ. This CDR3 has 14 residues. Trimming left V 5 bases short and J 2 bases short, with 12 bases between. The CDR3 sequence: CASSGGDYTDTQYF. The CDR3 bases are TGCGCCAGCAGTGGCGGAGACTACACAGATACGCAGTATTTT.

The gene calls are TRBV5-1 and TRBJ2-3, with D possibly being TRBD2 (5 bases). This CDR3 is built from 15 residues. In germline, CDR1 is SGHRS, CDR2 YFSETQ. Deletions cut 2 bases from V and 1 base from J, with 11 bases between. The chain's CDR3 is CASSFYVGGTDTQYF. Here the CDR3 DNA reads TGCGCCAGCAGCTTTTATGTGGGAGGCACAGATACGCAGTATTTT.

This clonotype was counted ten times or more. The V gene is TRBV6-5, the J gene TRBJ2-3; 11 bases line up with TRBD2. J was trimmed by 1 base and V by 3 bases; bases with no gene match: 6. Germline CDR1 and CDR2: MNHEY and SVGAGI. This CDR3 region has 17 residues. CDR3 nucleotide sequence: TGTGCCAGCAGTTATCTAGCGGGAGGCTCTGGCACAGATACGCAGTATTTT. Protein sequence: CASSYLAGGSGTDTQYF.

At least ten counts were recorded for this clonotype. CDR3 region: CASRGGGGLYQETQYF. CDR3 DNA sequence: TGTGCCAGCAGGGGAGGTGGAGGACTGTACCAAGAGACCCAGTACTTC. The V gene is TRBV28, the J gene TRBJ2-5, with D perhaps matching TRBD2 (6 bases). Trimming stripped 6 bases from V and 0 bases from J, with 17 bases between. The CDR3 contains 16 residues. Germline assignment: CDR1 MDHEN and CDR2 SYDVKM.

In this sample, this clonotype turned up once. It may be a read error: a sequence one base away is much more abundant. The CDR3 region has the DNA TGCCCCAGCAGCATGAGTCAGAGCACAGATACGCAGTATTTT. Translation gives CPSSMSQSTDTQYF. The genes are TRBV5-1 and TRBJ2-3; D uncertain. Germline-derived CDR1 and CDR2 are SGHRS and YFSETQ. The CDR3 has 14 residues.

This clonotype came up many times. The CDR3 here is CASKETGDKYNEQFF. In nucleotides, the CDR3 is TGCGCCAGCAAGGAAACCGGAGACAAATACAATGAGCAGTTCTTC. The gene calls are TRBV5-1 and TRBJ2-1; D ambiguous. This CDR3 comprises 15 residues. Germline V gene data show CDR1 as SGHRS and CDR2 as YFSETQ. Trimming stripped 6 bases from V and 4 bases from J, with 17 bases between.

This clonotype was seen more than once but under ten times. The chain uses TRBV12-3 or TRBV12-4 and TRBJ2-7; maybe TRBD2 (6 bases). CDR3 length: 14 residues. The ends were cut back, 2 bases at V and 3 bases at J, with 11 bases in the middle. For the CDR3, the DNA is TGTGCCAGCAGTTTATCTACGGGAGTCTACGAGCAGTACTTC. Translated: CASSLSTGVYEQYF.

The chain combines TRBV20-1 with TRBJ2-5; no firm D call. This CDR3 is built from 14 residues. CDR1 and CDR2 from the germline V gene are DFQATT and SNEGSKA (reference sequence). CDR3 DNA: TGCAGCGTAAGGAAGTCGGCTTTCAAAGAGACCCAGTACTTC. Translating gives CSVRKSAFKETQYF.

In this sample, this clonotype turned up many times. The rearrangement links TRBV20-1 to TRBJ1-2; D uncertain. The CDR3 runs to 11 residues. Trimming took 3 bases from V and 3 from J, leaving 5 bases between them. Looked up from germline, CDR1 is DFQATT and CDR2 is SNEGSKA (reference sequence). The DNA of the CDR3 is TGCAGTGCTAGGAGTCACTATGGCTACACCTTC. It encodes CSARSHYGYTF.

The chain recombines TRBV7-6 with TRBJ2-1; D is ambiguous. Germline CDR1 SGHVS, CDR2 FNYEAQ. The CDR3 contains 13 residues. V was trimmed by 2 bases and J by 5 bases, leaving 7 bases between them. In nucleotides, the CDR3 is TGTGCCAGCAGCTTATGGCTTGACAATGAGCAGTTCTTC. This translates into CASSLWLDNEQFF.

This clonotype was observed a handful of times. The V gene is TRBV5-5, the J gene TRBJ2-2, with a possible D match to TRBD1 (6 bases). V shed 4 bases and J shed 0 bases, with 10 bases lying between them. Germline-derived CDR1 and CDR2 are SGHKS and YYEKEE (reference sequence). The CDR3 sequence is 15 residues long. The CDR3 region has the DNA TGTGCCAGCAGCGGCAGGGGCACGAACACCGGGGAGCTGTTTTTT. Residues: CASSGRGTNTGELFF.

This clonotype was observed many times. The rearrangement joins TRBV29-1 to TRBJ2-3, with TRBD1 identical over 7 bases. Germline CDR1 is SQVTM and CDR2 is ANQGSEA. V lost 3 bases to trimming and J lost 1 base; unmatched junction nucleotides: 7. This CDR3 region has 15 residues. CDR3 sequence (DNA): TGCAGCGTTGATCCGGGACAGAGGGGCACAGATACGCAGTATTTT. It yields the protein CSVDPGQRGTDTQYF.

As for this clonotype: The junction departs from the called germline gene at one end, perhaps through a read error. V gene TRBV28 combines with J gene TRBJ2-7, with 10 bases that match TRBD2. The length of the CDR3 is 18 residues. The V gene's germline CDR1 is MDHEN and CDR2 SYDVKM. In DNA, the CDR3 is TGTGCCCGCAGTTTCAGGCTAGCGGGAGCCCCGAGCTCCTACGAGCAGTACTTC. Protein sequence: CARSFRLAGAPSSYEQYF. The full variable domain, its missing parts supplied by reference TRBV28 and TRBJ2-7, is DVKVTQSSRYLVKRTGEKVFLECVQDMDHENMFWYRQDPGLGLRLIYFSYDVKMKEKGDIPEGYSVSREKKERFSLILESASTNQTSMYLCARSFRLAGAPSSYEQYFGPGTRLTVT.

This clonotype was observed many times. This chain links TRBV29-1 with TRBJ1-5; D is ambiguous. Germline-derived CDR1 and CDR2 are SQVTM and ANQGSEA. V lost 3 bases, J lost 4 bases, and 10 bases lay in between. The CDR3 has 13 amino acids. CDR3 sequence: CSVDVGLNQPQHF. The CDR3 DNA reads TGCAGCGTTGATGTCGGACTGAATCAGCCCCAGCATTTT. Full variable domain (remainder filled in from reference TRBV29-1 and TRBJ1-5): SAVISQKPSRDICQRGTSLTIQCQVDSQVTMMFWYRQQPGQSLTLIATANQGSEATYESGFVIDKFPISRPNLTFSTLTVSNMSPEDSSIYLCSVDVGLNQPQHFGDGTRLSIL.

This clonotype was counted many times. This chain uses TRBV7-9 with TRBJ2-3, with no clear D. V gave up 4 bases and J gave up 2 bases, with 19 bases separating them. Germline loops: CDR1 SEHNR, CDR2 FQNEAQ (reference sequence). The CDR3 sequence is 17 residues long. The CDR3 spells CASSSTGLGSLTDTQYF. CDR3 DNA: TGTGCCAGCAGCTCCACCGGCCTGGGCAGTCTCACAGATACGCAGTATTTT.

This chain uses TRBV7-2 with TRBJ2-3; D call uncertain. V was shortened by 5 bases and J by 4 bases, with 16 bases between the two germline ends. Germline V CDR1 and CDR2: SGHTA, FQGNSA. The CDR3 is 15 amino acids. The CDR3 DNA follows: TGTGCCAGCAGCATCCGGGCCCCGGGCCCAGATACGCAGTATTTT. Translating gives CASSIRAPGPDTQYF.